Reported below is one T cell receptor (beta chain). The data originate from a study of T cell responses to AZD1222 COVID-19 vaccine. V trimming: 5 bases; J trimming: 1 base; junction bases outside the gene matches: 5. This CDR3 has 15 residues. Germline-derived CDR1 and CDR2 are SGHRS and YFSETQ. Clones were read by immunoSEQ multiplex PCR, and TCRdb kept only the in-frame ones, dropping some. The sample includes about 220,000 clones, approximately 94% of them seen just once. V gene TRBV5-1 combines with J gene TRBJ2-2; TRBD1 agrees at 7 bases. The TCR was taken from an adult in good health. The sample here was peripheral blood, taken on day 0 of MenACWY control vaccination. CDR3 region: CASRIRDRNTGELFF. CDR3 nucleotides: TGCGCCAGCAGGATCCGGGACAGGAACACCGGGGAGCTGTTTTTT.